This T cell receptor (beta chain) stems from a study of blood T cell repertoires in COVID-19. The ends lost 2 bases at V and 4 bases at J; junction bases unmatched: 5. Germline V gene data show CDR1 as SGHRS and CDR2 as YFSETQ. The CDR3 has 16 residues. TCRdb's copy holds only in-frame clones and misses some; the assay was immunoSEQ multiplex PCR. The data hold approximately 260,000 clones, with approximately 80% observed a single time. The specimen was peripheral blood. The chain is built from TRBV5-1 and TRBJ1-3, with 11 bases aligning to TRBD1. The clonotype comes from a woman older than 75 with acute or convalescent COVID-19. The CDR3 protein is CASSFGQGARGNTIYF. The CDR3 DNA reads as TGCGCCAGCAGCTTCGGACAGGGGGCACGAGGAAACACCATATATTTT.